This T cell receptor beta chain derives from a study of cytomegalovirus exposure and HLA in healthy donors. Whole-study context: Unique TCRs numbering around 80 million, obtained from HLA-typed donors, made up an early data release. Regarding the study as a whole: When a later analysis compared HLA-associated TCR beta chains with equally common others, the HLA-associated chains turned out to be more clonally expanded and to have lower generation probabilities. Relative to the roughly 700-donor mean, N-insertions were reportedly fewer in an Asian-associated ancestry cluster in a later analysis. Despite most TCR sequences being rare, some public TCRs occurred in many donors.

In regard to this clone: The target antigen is unknown.

The CDR3 is made up of 14 amino acids. Per germline, CDR1 SGHTA and CDR2 FQGTGA. Trimming stripped 5 bases from V and 3 bases from J, with 12 bases between. The PCR ran on 60 Vbeta and 13 Jbeta primers. TCRdb keeps only in-frame clones here, not all; method: immunoSEQ multiplex PCR. The table includes about 230,000 clones, roughly 91% detected once. This chain links TRBV7-3 with TRBJ2-3; a weak D match, TRBD1 (5 bases). Sequencing was done on a sample of PBMCs. The receptor comes from a woman aged 18 to 35 in good health and CMV-seronegative. In nucleotides, the CDR3 is TGTGCCAGCAGCCGCAGGGATGGTACAGATACGCAGTATTTT. Protein: CASSRRDGTDTQYF. Using reference TRBV7-3 and TRBJ2-3 for the parts outside the CDR3, the full variable domain is GAGVSQTPSNKVTEKGKYVELRCDPISGHTALYWYRQSLGQGPEFLIYFQGTGAADDSGLPNDRFFAVRPEGSVSTLKIQRTERGDSAVYLCASSRRDGTDTQYFGPGTRLTVL.